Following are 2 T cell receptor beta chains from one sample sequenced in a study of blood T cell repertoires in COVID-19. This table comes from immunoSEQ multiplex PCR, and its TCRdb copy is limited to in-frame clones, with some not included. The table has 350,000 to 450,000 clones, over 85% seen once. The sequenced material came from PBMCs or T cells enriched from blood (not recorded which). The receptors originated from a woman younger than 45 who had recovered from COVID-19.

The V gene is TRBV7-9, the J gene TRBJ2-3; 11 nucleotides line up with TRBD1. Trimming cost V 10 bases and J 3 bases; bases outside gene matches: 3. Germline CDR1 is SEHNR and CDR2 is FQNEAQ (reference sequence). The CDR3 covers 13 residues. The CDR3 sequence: CATGTGGTDTQYF. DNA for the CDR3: TGTGCCACGGGGACAGGGGGGACAGATACGCAGTATTTT.

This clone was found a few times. CDR3 coding DNA: TGTGCCAGCAGCGTAGGCGGGGGTGGAAACACCATATATTTT. This gives the protein CASSVGGGGNTIYF. The genes are TRBV9 and TRBJ1-3, with a weak D call TRBD1 (5 bases). The CDR3 is 14 amino acids. Deletions cut 0 bases from V and 3 bases from J, with 7 bases between. Germline V gives CDR1 SGDLS, CDR2 YYNGEE.